This T cell receptor (beta chain) was identified during a study of T cells after yellow fever vaccination. Broader study findings: The booster saw the reappearance of most primary-vaccination clones (about 95% CD4, 70% to 90% CD8).

The J segment lost 3 bases and the V segment lost 3 bases, leaving 7 bases of the junction unmatched. The CDR3 is 17 amino acids. Germline V CDR1 and CDR2: SGDLS, YYNGEE. TCRdb processed the 5' RACE reads anew with MiXCR; each CDR3 protein has one entry. The table shows about 400,000 distinct CDR3 sequences, with 11% occurring only once. Turning to this clonotype: Its antigen is unidentified.

The specimen comprised PBMCs, sampled on the day of the first yellow fever vaccination. This sequence joins TRBV9 and TRBJ2-6, with 9 bases identical to TRBD1. This receptor was obtained from a man aged 18 to 30 who received the YFV17D yellow fever vaccine. For the CDR3, the DNA is TGTGCCAGCAGCGCCTACAGGGGGCGCGATGGGGCCAACGTCCTGACTTTC. Translating gives CASSAYRGRDGANVLTF.